Listed here are 26 T cell receptor beta chains from one sample, sequenced in a study of shared clonotypes between healthy human individuals. Profiling relied on immunoSEQ multiplex PCR, and the TCRdb table lists in-frame clones only, not all of them. The table records approximately 640,000 clones, around 72% of them present only once. Sequenced: memory CD4+ T cells sorted from blood. Subset specified: CD45RA-negative fraction. These receptors all come from a woman in her 30s in good health.

This clone was counted at least ten times. The chain couples TRBV30 to TRBJ2-1, with 8 bases identical to TRBD2. This CDR3 contains 14 residues. The trim removed 4 bases at V and 1 base at J, leaving 3 bases unmatched. CDR1 and CDR2 from the germline V gene are GTSNPN and SVGIG (reference sequence). CDR3 protein: CAWNRGGSYNEQFF. The DNA for the CDR3 is TGTGCCTGGAATCGGGGGGGGTCCTACAATGAGCAGTTCTTC.

In its sample, this clone was seen many times. This sequence joins TRBV4-1 and TRBJ1-5; 9 positions match TRBD1. There are 20 residues in the CDR3. V lost 0 bases and J lost 4; bases outside the gene matches: 16. The germline CDR1 and CDR2 sequences are MGHRA and YSYEKL. CDR3 amino acids: CASSQDPRQGVLARNQPQHF. As DNA, the CDR3 is TGCGCCAGCAGCCAAGATCCGAGACAGGGGGTGTTAGCGAGAAATCAGCCCCAGCATTTT.

The gene calls are TRBV7-2 and TRBJ1-1, with TRBD1 matching 7 bases. This CDR3 region has 14 residues. The V gene's germline CDR1 is SGHTA and CDR2 FQGNSA. Trimming took 6 bases from V and 2 from J; bases not matched to a gene: 6. The CDR3 spells CASSEQGSNTEAFF. Here the CDR3 DNA reads TGTGCCAGCAGTGAACAGGGGTCCAACACTGAAGCTTTCTTT.

The chain uses TRBV2 and TRBJ2-1; no clear D gene. The CDR3 has 13 residues. Per germline, CDR1 SNHLY and CDR2 FYNNEI. V gave up 0 bases and J gave up 9 bases, with 9 bases separating them. The CDR3, as DNA: TGTGCCAGCAGTGAAGCGTTGAGGATTGAGCAGTTCTTC. Amino acid sequence: CASSEALRIEQFF.

Details on this clone: At the DNA level, this CDR3 is encoded by other sequences in the same sample as well. The chain links TRBV28 to TRBJ1-5; D is possibly TRBD1 (5 bases). The CDR3 totals 12 residues. Germline-derived CDR1 and CDR2 are MDHEN and SYDVKM. With 2 bases removed from V and 6 bases from J, the gap between germline ends came to 5 bases. CDR3 amino acids: CASSLRGQPQHF. The CDR3 coding sequence is TGTGCCAGCAGTTTAAGGGGTCAGCCCCAGCATTTT. Using reference TRBV28 and TRBJ1-5 for the parts outside the CDR3, the full variable domain is DVKVTQSSRYLVKRTGEKVFLECVQDMDHENMFWYRQDPGLGLRLIYFSYDVKMKEKGDIPEGYSVSREKKERFSLILESASTNQTSMYLCASSLRGQPQHFGDGTRLSIL.

The genes are TRBV5-1 and TRBJ2-5; TRBD2 agrees at 7 bases. The CDR3 spans 15 residues. The V gene end was trimmed by 2 bases and the J gene end by 3 bases; junction bases not matched to a gene: 7. Germline V gene lookup returns CDR1 SGHRS and CDR2 YFSETQ. CDR3: CASSFYGSGKETQYF. The CDR3 DNA follows: TGCGCCAGCAGCTTTTATGGGAGCGGGAAAGAGACCCAGTACTTC. The full variable domain, completed using reference TRBV5-1 and TRBJ2-5, is KAGVTQTPRYLIKTRGQQVTLSCSPISGHRSVSWYQQTPGQGLQFLFEYFSETQRNKGNFPGRFSGRQFSNSRSEMNVSTLELGDSALYLCASSFYGSGKETQYFGPGTRLLVL.

The sample holds a few counts of this clone. The chain uses TRBV19 and TRBJ2-3, with 8 bases identical to TRBD2. J was trimmed by 11 bases and V by 4 bases; bases with no gene match: 5. The CDR3 sequence is 12 residues long. Germline V lookup: CDR1 LNHDA, CDR2 SQIVND (reference sequence). In DNA form, the CDR3 reads TGTGCCAGTAGTACACAACTAGCGGAGCAGTATTTT. It specifies CASSTQLAEQYF.

This clone was found many times. Other DNA variants within this sample encode the same CDR3. The V call is TRBV6-5, the J call TRBJ2-7; either TRBD1 or TRBD2 may supply D (5 bases each). Between the trimmed V and J ends, which lost 0 bases and 0 bases, there was a span of 9 bases. This CDR3 is built from 15 residues. Per the germline V gene, CDR1 is MNHEY and CDR2 is SVGAGI. Here the CDR3 reads CASSYSAGSSYEQYF. The CDR3 nucleotides are TGTGCCAGCAGTTACTCTGCAGGGAGCTCCTACGAGCAGTACTTC.

The chain joins TRBV2 to TRBJ1-6, with 9 positions matching TRBD1. The CDR3 sequence is 15 residues long. V shed 6 bases and J 8 bases; nucleotides not matched to a gene: 8. The germline CDR1 and CDR2 sequences are SNHLY and FYNNEI. The CDR3 is CASRGDRVTHSPLHF. CDR3 DNA sequence: TGTGCCAGCAGGGGGGACAGGGTAACGCATTCACCCCTCCACTTT.

The J gene is TRBJ1-1, the V gene TRBV14; D is undetermined. Germline values: CDR1 SGHDN, CDR2 FVKESK. The CDR3 totals 12 residues. The V and J ends lost 4 bases and 10 bases respectively, with 13 bases between them. The CDR3 DNA reads TGTGCCAGCAGCCCGTCCTTGGGGTTAGCTTTCTTT. Amino acid sequence: CASSPSLGLAFF.

The rearrangement links TRBV4-1 to TRBJ2-3; TRBD2 matches 9 bases. J lost 1 base, V lost 2 bases, and 13 bases had no gene match. This CDR3 has 19 residues. Per the germline V gene, CDR1 is MGHRA and CDR2 is YSYEKL. The CDR3 sequence is CASSQPGLATISRTDTQYF. DNA for the CDR3: TGCGCCAGCAGCCAACCGGGACTAGCCACTATCTCCCGCACAGATACGCAGTATTTT.

There are a few counts of this clone. The J gene is TRBJ2-1, the V gene TRBV18; D is uncertain. Deletions cut 0 bases from V and 6 bases from J, with 3 bases between. Germline CDR1 and CDR2: KGHSH and LQKENI. The CDR3 is 12 amino acids. The CDR3 reads CASSPPFNEQFF. DNA of the CDR3: TGTGCCAGCTCACCACCGTTCAATGAGCAGTTCTTC.

This clone was observed a few times. The chain recombines TRBV2 with TRBJ1-1; D is undetermined. Germline assignment: CDR1 SNHLY and CDR2 FYNNEI. V gave up 4 bases and J gave up 5 bases, with 8 bases separating them. The CDR3 length is 12 residues. CDR3 in amino acids: CASSGSRTEAFF. The DNA of the CDR3 is TGTGCCAGCAGTGGGAGTAGGACTGAAGCTTTCTTT.

This chain connects TRBV25-1 to TRBJ2-7; 7 bases are a match to TRBD1. With 3 bases clipped from V and 3 bases from J, the junction kept 14 bases outside the gene matches. The germline V gene has CDR1 MGHDK and CDR2 SYGVNS. This CDR3 is 17 amino acids long. Written as DNA, the CDR3 is TGTGCCAGCAGTGACAGGGGGTTGTTTGCGACGAACTACGAGCAGTACTTC. This sequence encodes CASSDRGLFATNYEQYF.

This chain uses TRBV19 with TRBJ1-5; tentatively, D is TRBD1 (5 bases). Per germline, CDR1 LNHDA and CDR2 SQIVND (reference sequence). V was shortened by 9 bases and J by 1 base, with 13 bases between the two germline ends. This CDR3 has 14 residues. The CDR3 nucleotides are TGTGCCAGCGAGAGGGGTTCGAGCAATCAGCCCCAGCATTTT. Encoded protein: CASERGSSNQPQHF. Based on the CDR3 plus reference TRBV19 and TRBJ1-5, the full variable domain is DGGITQSPKYLFRKEGQNVTLSCEQNLNHDAMYWYRQDPGQGLRLIYYSQIVNDFQKGDIAEGYSVSREKKESFPLTVTSAQKNPTAFYLCASERGSSNQPQHFGDGTRLSIL.

The chain employs TRBV19 and TRBJ2-3; D is possibly TRBD2 (6 bases). Germline CDR1 is LNHDA and CDR2 is SQIVND (reference sequence). The CDR3 loop spans 16 amino acids. Trimming removed 8 bases at V and 0 bases at J, with 18 bases between. This CDR3 reads CASAVRAGSSTDTQYF. The CDR3 DNA follows: TGTGCCAGTGCGGTTAGAGCGGGTTCTAGCACAGATACGCAGTATTTT.

J is TRBJ2-1 and V is TRBV7-2, with 8 positions matching TRBD1. From germline, CDR1 is SGHTA and CDR2 FQGNSA. Trimming took 5 bases from V and 5 from J; bases not matched to a gene: 8. The CDR3 is 15 residues long. This CDR3 reads CASSRGQAPDNEQFF. CDR3 sequence (DNA): TGTGCCAGCAGCAGGGGACAGGCCCCAGACAATGAGCAGTTCTTC.

This sequence joins TRBV19 and TRBJ1-5; TRBD1 aligns across 8 bases. Per the germline V gene, CDR1 is LNHDA and CDR2 is SQIVND (reference sequence). V trimming: 7 bases; J trimming: 2 bases; junction bases outside the gene matches: 13. This CDR3 spans 17 amino acids. CDR3 sequence: CASITRTGNVCNQPQHF. CDR3 in DNA: TGTGCCAGTATCACCAGGACAGGGAACGTTTGCAATCAGCCCCAGCATTTT.

The chain carries TRBV5-1 and TRBJ2-1; 14 bases fit TRBD2. Germline V gives CDR1 SGHRS, CDR2 YFSETQ. The length of the CDR3 is 16 residues. The J segment lost 8 bases and the V segment lost 4 bases, leaving 8 bases of the junction unmatched. The CDR3 DNA follows: TGCGCCAGCAGCATCGGGACTAGCGGGAGAGGCGATGAGCAGTTCTTC. The encoded protein is CASSIGTSGRGDEQFF.

The CDR3 nucleotides read TGTGCCAGCAGTACCTACTGGGGGCGTAGGGGGACTGAAGCTTTCTTT. Its protein product is CASSTYWGRRGTEAFF. The V and J genes are TRBV27 and TRBJ1-1; perhaps TRBD1 as D (6 bases). The germline V and J ends were trimmed by 5 bases and 5 bases, with 21 bases remaining between them. The CDR3 covers 16 residues. The germline V gene has CDR1 MNHEY and CDR2 SMNVEV (reference sequence).

V and J are TRBV27 and TRBJ1-2; TRBD1 matches at 8 bases. The trim removed 6 bases at V and 5 bases at J, leaving 11 bases unmatched. CDR1 MNHEY and CDR2 SMNVEV come from the germline V gene (reference sequence). The CDR3 sequence is 15 residues long. The CDR3 sequence is CASSLAGTGDYGYTF. For the CDR3, the DNA is TGTGCCAGCAGCCTGGCCGGGACAGGAGATTATGGCTACACCTTC.

The chain has TRBV25-1 and TRBJ2-7; D is ambiguous. This CDR3 is 15 amino acids long. The germline CDR1 and CDR2 sequences are MGHDK and SYGVNS. Trimming stripped 4 bases from V and 10 bases from J, with 23 bases between. CDR3 nucleotides: TGTGCCAGCAGTGCCACAGACCGCTCTCCTACGAGACAGTACTTC. This codes for CASSATDRSPTRQYF.

The CDR3 loop is CASSEQAYSEAFF. CDR3 DNA: TGCGCCAGCAGTGAGCAGGCGTATTCTGAAGCTTTCTTT. This chain links TRBV10-2 with TRBJ1-1; no definite D call. The CDR3 is made up of 13 amino acids. CDR1 and CDR2 from the germline V gene are WSHSY and SAAADI. Trimming took off 2 bases at V and 6 bases at J, with 10 bases between the two ends.

This chain connects TRBV5-1 to TRBJ2-3, with no clear D. Trimming took 0 bases from V and 6 from J, leaving 11 bases between them. Germline V gene lookup returns CDR1 SGHRS and CDR2 YFSETQ. This CDR3 contains 14 residues. This CDR3 is CASSLGGGLDTQYF. The CDR3 region has the DNA TGCGCCAGCAGCTTGGGTGGTGGGCTGGATACGCAGTATTTT.

J is TRBJ1-1 and V is TRBV27, with a weak D call TRBD1 (5 bases). From germline, CDR1 is MNHEY and CDR2 SMNVEV (reference sequence). The CDR3 consists of 15 residues. Trimming took 1 base from V and 6 from J, leaving 15 bases between them. The CDR3 here is CASSLLGVRGAEAFF. CDR3 coding DNA: TGTGCCAGCAGTTTATTAGGGGTTAGGGGCGCTGAAGCTTTCTTT.

This chain links TRBV5-1 with TRBJ2-5; the match to TRBD1 covers 10 bases. The J call may be in error: the DNA end matches TRBJ2-7 better. The CDR3 length is 13 residues. Germline CDR1 is SGHRS and CDR2 is YFSETQ. In DNA, the CDR3 is TGCGCCAGTCATATGGGACAGGGGAGCGAGCAGTACTTC. Protein product: CASHMGQGSEQYF.